Reported below is one T cell receptor (beta chain). Germline is not matched at one junction end, which may reflect a read error. This sample stems from a study of shared clonotypes between healthy human individuals. The CDR3 is made up of 14 amino acids. Germline CDR1 SNHLY, CDR2 FYNNEI. TCRdb's table, derived via immunoSEQ multiplex PCR, lists solely in-frame clones and lacks some. This table holds approximately 400,000 clones, approximately 97% found once. This TCR was recovered from a man aged 30-40 years in good health. The chain links TRBV2 to TRBJ2-7, with TRBD1 identical over 9 bases. Material: memory CD8+ T cells sorted from blood. As to subset: CD45RO+ cells pooled with CCR7-negative TemRA cells. The CDR3 protein is CASSPGQGPYAQYF. The CDR3 DNA is TGTGCCAGCAGTCCGGGACAGGGCCCTTACGCGCAGTACTTC.